This T cell receptor (beta chain) was obtained from a study of blood T cell repertoires in COVID-19. The overall study: T cells, B-cell-depleted T cells, or PBMCs supplied cDNA or gDNA.

The germline V gene encodes CDR1 SGHKS and CDR2 YYEKEE (reference sequence). This CDR3 region has 14 residues. V lost 1 base, J lost 7 bases, and 11 bases lay in between. Data came from immunoSEQ multiplex PCR; TCRdb stores just in-frame clones and leaves some out. Of 200,000 to 300,000 clones listed, around nine tenths are singletons. Sample: peripheral blood. The chain carries TRBV5-5 and TRBJ1-4, with D tentatively TRBD1 (6 bases). The clonotype was recovered from a woman aged 55 to 70 with COVID-19, enrolled during active disease. The CDR3 DNA is TGTGCCAGCAGCTTGACAGGGTCCAGTGAAAAACTGTTTTTT. Protein: CASSLTGSSEKLFF.